A single sample is the source of the 32 T cell receptor beta chains below, sequenced in a study of T cells in Graves' hyperthyroidism and ophthalmopathy. RNA transcripts served as the template for amplifying TCR beta CDR3 regions. Initially, a first-round RT-PCR of the TCR CDR3 employed the HTBI primer set. A single record per CDR3 protein comes from TCRdb applying MiXCR to the multiplex PCR reads. The sample lists roughly 740,000 distinct CDR3 sequences, around 15% seen once, with around 7.7% in the top ten. The sequencing input was blood. All receptors come from a man aged 18 to 29 with Graves' hyperthyroidism.

Remarks on this clonotype: The junction differs from germline at one of its ends, possibly a read error. The rearrangement uses TRBV7-2 and TRBJ1-4; TRBD1 matches 11 bases. The V gene's germline CDR1 is SGHTA and CDR2 FQGNSA. The CDR3 has 18 amino acids. The CDR3 nucleotides read TGTGCCCGCAGCCCTCGTCGTGGACAGGGGGCCTTTGATGAAAAACTGTTTTTT. Protein sequence: CARSPRRGQGAFDEKLFF.

The V gene is TRBV10-3, the J gene TRBJ2-2, with 9 bases identical to TRBD2. This CDR3 is 16 amino acids long. Germline CDR1 is ENHRY and CDR2 is SYGVKD. V lost 2 bases and J lost 1; bases outside the gene matches: 2. DNA of the CDR3: TGTGCCATCAGTGAGCGGACTAGCGAGAACACCGGGGAGCTGTTTTTT. Its translation: CAISERTSENTGELFF.

This sequence joins TRBV18 and TRBJ2-1; D possibly uses TRBD1 or TRBD2 (5 bases each). The CDR3 covers 16 residues. Germline CDR1 reads KGHSH; CDR2 reads LQKENI. Between the trimmed V and J ends, which lost 5 bases and 0 bases, there was a span of 14 bases. The CDR3 coding sequence is TGTGCCAGCTCAGTTCGGGACGGAGGCTCCTACAATGAGCAGTTCTTC. This gives the protein CASSVRDGGSYNEQFF.

This clonotype was counted ten times or more. The V and J genes are TRBV28 and TRBJ1-1; D may be TRBD1 (5 bases). With 3 bases removed from V and 5 bases from J, the gap between germline ends came to 13 bases. Germline CDR1 MDHEN, CDR2 SYDVKM. This CDR3 is built from 14 residues. The CDR3 coding sequence is TGTGCCAGCAGTTTGGGGGAAGGGTGGACTGAAGCTTTCTTT. Translated, it gives CASSLGEGWTEAFF.

This clonotype was counted between two and nine times. This chain connects TRBV28 to TRBJ2-2, with 10 bases aligning to TRBD2. CDR1 and CDR2 from the germline V gene are MDHEN and SYDVKM. There are 14 residues in the CDR3. The J segment lost 7 bases and the V segment lost 9 bases, leaving 8 bases of the junction unmatched. CDR3 nucleotide sequence: TGTGCCAGTGGGGCTAGCGGGAGTATCGGGGAGCTGTTTTTT. The encoded protein is CASGASGSIGELFF.

The rearrangement links TRBV20-1 to TRBJ2-1; D is perhaps TRBD2 (6 bases). The CDR3 contains 14 residues. The germline V gene encodes CDR1 DFQATT and CDR2 SNEGSKA (reference sequence). V gave up 5 bases and J gave up 7 bases, with 18 bases separating them. CDR3 coding DNA: TGCAGTGCTGATTGGGGGACTCAAGCGAATGAGCAGTTCTTC. Its protein product is CSADWGTQANEQFF.

Only a few counts were recorded for this clonotype. The genes are TRBV29-1 and TRBJ2-3; 11 nucleotides line up with TRBD1. Trimming cost V 7 bases and J 5 bases; bases outside gene matches: 5. Looked up from germline, CDR1 is SQVTM and CDR2 is ANQGSEA. CDR3 length: 13 residues. The CDR3: CSGGTGGRDTQYF. For the CDR3, the DNA is TGCAGCGGCGGGACAGGGGGTAGAGATACGCAGTATTTT.

This clonotype was picked up many times. The chain joins TRBV11-3 to TRBJ2-7; 10 bases fit TRBD2. Looked up from germline, CDR1 is SGHNT and CDR2 is YENEEA. The CDR3 covers 14 residues. The V segment lost 3 bases and the J segment 7 bases; nucleotides outside the gene matches: 6. The CDR3 nucleotides are TGTGCCAGCAGCTTGATAGGACTAGCGGTTGAGCAGTACTTC. It codes for CASSLIGLAVEQYF.

Turning to this clonotype: A much more abundant neighbour one base away suggests this may be a read error. The chain joins TRBV3-1 to TRBJ2-3; 9 bases are shared with TRBD2. The CDR3 has 14 amino acids. Unmatched junction bases numbered 7, after V lost 1 base and J lost 11 bases. Germline V CDR1 and CDR2: LGHDT, YNNKEL (reference sequence). The CDR3 region is CASSQGASGMVQYF. For the CDR3, the DNA is TGTGCCAGCAGCCAAGGGGCTAGCGGGATGGTGCAGTATTTT.

The sample holds a few counts of this clonotype. The rearrangement uses TRBV28 and TRBJ2-1, with 9 bases identical to TRBD2. The CDR3 sequence is 18 residues long. After removal of 8 bases from V and 5 bases from J, the junction contained 19 bases not matched to a gene. The germline CDR1 and CDR2 sequences are MDHEN and SYDVKM. CDR3 region: CASGLLRRGGLGNNEQFF. CDR3 DNA sequence: TGTGCCAGCGGCCTCTTGAGGCGGGGGGGGTTAGGCAACAATGAGCAGTTCTTC.

The table lists this clonotype with a few counts. The gene calls are TRBV20-1 and TRBJ2-7; D unresolved. This CDR3 has 13 amino acids. CDR1 is DFQATT, CDR2 SNEGSKA, per germline (reference sequence). Trimming stripped 1 base from V and 3 bases from J, with 10 bases between. This chain's CDR3 is CSARVGPNYEQYF. In DNA form, the CDR3 reads TGCAGTGCTAGAGTTGGCCCAAACTACGAGCAGTACTTC.

The gene calls are TRBV30 and TRBJ2-2; TRBD1 matches at 9 bases. The CDR3 has 16 amino acids. Germline V gives CDR1 GTSNPN, CDR2 SVGIG (reference sequence). V lost 5 bases, J lost 3 bases, and 10 bases stayed unmatched. The CDR3 protein is CAWAHFRTGDTGELFF. DNA for the CDR3: TGTGCCTGGGCACACTTTAGGACAGGGGACACCGGGGAGCTGTTTTTT.

This clonotype was recorded at least ten times. The chain recombines TRBV2 with TRBJ2-2; D unclear. CDR1 is SNHLY and CDR2 is FYNNEI in the germline V gene. The V end lost 6 bases, the J end lost 0 bases, and 8 bases lay between the germline ends. The CDR3 contains 14 residues. CDR3 sequence (DNA): TGTGCCAGCAGGATCGGGTCGAACACCGGGGAGCTGTTTTTT. This translates into CASRIGSNTGELFF.

This clonotype was seen many times. V gene TRBV28 combines with J gene TRBJ1-3; no definite D call. The CDR3 length is 14 residues. The V end lost 3 bases, the J end lost 0 bases, and 6 bases lay between the germline ends. Germline loops: CDR1 MDHEN, CDR2 SYDVKM. CDR3 sequence: CASSFVNSGNTIYF. DNA of the CDR3: TGTGCCAGCAGTTTCGTAAACTCTGGAAACACCATATATTTT.

There are a few counts of this clonotype. This chain links TRBV19 with TRBJ1-2; 10 bases line up with TRBD1. From germline, CDR1 is LNHDA and CDR2 SQIVND (reference sequence). CDR3 length: 15 residues. V gave up 5 bases and J gave up 3 bases; unmatched junction bases: 6. CDR3 in amino acids: CASSLRTGGDYGYTF. The CDR3 DNA reads TGTGCCAGTAGTTTGCGGACAGGGGGGGACTATGGCTACACCTTC.

A few counts support this clonotype. A clone one base away is much larger, so this may be a read error. The rearrangement links TRBV6-2 or TRBV6-3 to TRBJ1-1; D is unclear. The CDR3 length is 11 residues. Trimming removed 2 bases at V and 5 bases at J, with 3 bases between. Germline values: CDR1 MNHEY, CDR2 SVGEGT. The CDR3 spells CASSYTTEAFF. DNA of the CDR3: TGTGCCAGCAGTTACACGACTGAAGCTTTCTTT.

Remarks on this clonotype: Sequence at one end of the junction differs from germline and may be a read error. V usage is TRBV7-9 and J usage is TRBJ2-7, with 9 bases aligning to TRBD2. This CDR3 contains 17 residues. The germline V gene has CDR1 SEHNR and CDR2 FQNEAQ (reference sequence). CDR3 region: CASSQDWTAGTSRMQYF. The CDR3 nucleotides read TGCGCCAGCAGCCAGGACTGGACGGCTGGGACTAGCCGAATGCAGTACTTC.

The chain is built from TRBV30 and TRBJ2-7, with 10 positions matching TRBD2. This CDR3 comprises 15 residues. Germline values: CDR1 GTSNPN, CDR2 SVGIG (reference sequence). V lost 3 bases to trimming and J lost 2 bases; unmatched junction nucleotides: 7. Here the CDR3 reads CAWSKGLARTYEQYF. CDR3 bases: TGTGCCTGGAGCAAGGGACTAGCGAGAACCTACGAGCAGTACTTC.

This clonotype was recorded many times. The V call is TRBV20-1, the J call TRBJ2-1; unclear D gene. Deletions cut 4 bases from V and 5 bases from J, with 15 bases between. The CDR3 covers 14 residues. Germline CDR1 reads DFQATT; CDR2 reads SNEGSKA (reference sequence). In DNA form, the CDR3 reads TGCAGTGCTACCAAGCTGGATAGAGACAATGAGCAGTTCTTC. Translating it yields CSATKLDRDNEQFF.

This clonotype was detected ten times or more. This rearrangement joins TRBV11-3 to TRBJ2-2; tentatively, D is TRBD1 (5 bases). CDR1 and CDR2 (germline): SGHNT, YENEEA. Trimming removed 1 base at V and 4 bases at J, with 10 bases between. The CDR3 contains 15 residues. The CDR3 DNA reads TGTGCCAGCAGCTTAGTGGCAGGGCCCACCGGGGAGCTGTTTTTT. Translating gives CASSLVAGPTGELFF.

This sequence joins TRBV29-1 and TRBJ1-2, with D maybe TRBD1 (5 bases). Germline V gives CDR1 SQVTM, CDR2 ANQGSEA. V was trimmed by 0 bases and J by 2 bases, leaving 10 bases between them. This CDR3 spans 14 amino acids. The CDR3 spells CSVEDQDRNYGYTF. The CDR3 DNA follows: TGCAGCGTTGAAGATCAAGACAGAAACTATGGCTACACCTTC.

This clonotype was observed many times. The chain carries TRBV28 and TRBJ2-3; 10 bases are shared with TRBD2. V lost 5 bases and J lost 2; bases outside the gene matches: 10. This CDR3 is 17 amino acids long. Germline assignment: CDR1 MDHEN and CDR2 SYDVKM. The CDR3 DNA reads TGTGCCAGCAGTCCCAGCTGGACTAGCGGATTCACAGATACGCAGTATTTT. This translates into CASSPSWTSGFTDTQYF.

This clonotype was detected a few times. The rearrangement joins TRBV12-3 or TRBV12-4 to TRBJ2-3; D is ambiguous. The CDR3 totals 13 residues. V lost 3 bases and J 5 bases, leaving 9 bases between the germline ends. The CDR3 nucleotides are TGTGCCAGCAGTTTTAATCAGATAGATACGCAGTATTTT. Protein product: CASSFNQIDTQYF.

This clonotype was seen many times. The chain uses TRBV2 and TRBJ2-7; the D call may be TRBD1 or TRBD2 (5 bases each). Looked up from germline, CDR1 is SNHLY and CDR2 is FYNNEI. The CDR3 totals 13 residues. V lost 7 bases, J lost 2 bases, and 12 bases lay in between. The CDR3 bases are TGTGCCAGCACCGAGGGGTTGACCTACGAGCAGTACTTC. Residues: CASTEGLTYEQYF.

The V and J genes are TRBV7-9 and TRBJ2-7; D is ambiguous. The CDR3 contains 11 residues. The V end was cut by 6 bases, the J end by 7 bases, with 10 bases between. Germline loops: CDR1 SEHNR, CDR2 FQNEAQ (reference sequence). The chain's CDR3 is CASSQKGEQYF. The DNA for the CDR3 is TGTGCCAGCAGTCAGAAGGGTGAGCAGTACTTC.

This clonotype was counted between two and nine times. The V call is TRBV7-8, the J call TRBJ1-4, with a possible D match to TRBD1 (5 bases). The V end was cut by 4 bases, the J end by 0 bases, with 12 bases between. CDR1 is SGHVS, CDR2 FQNEAQ, per germline. This CDR3 spans 16 amino acids. CDR3: CASSSRDPATNEKLFF. The CDR3 DNA is TGTGCCAGCAGCTCCCGGGACCCCGCAACTAATGAAAAACTGTTTTTT.

In nucleotides, the CDR3 is TGTGCCAGCAGTTTCCTATCCGATCCTATCAAAATCCCGTCCGAGCAGTACTTC. It codes for CASSFLSDPIKIPSEQYF. This chain links TRBV28 with TRBJ2-7; D ambiguous. The V gene's germline CDR1 is MDHEN and CDR2 SYDVKM. V was pared by 3 bases and J by 6 bases, with 27 bases between. The CDR3 runs to 18 residues.

V gene TRBV12-3 or TRBV12-4 combines with J gene TRBJ2-7, with TRBD1 matching 10 bases. Trimming took 6 bases from V and 4 from J; bases not matched to a gene: 9. CDR3 length: 15 residues. Here the CDR3 reads CASSYGGTGAYEQYF. The CDR3 region has the DNA TGTGCCAGCAGCTATGGAGGGACAGGGGCTTACGAGCAGTACTTC.

This clonotype was seen many times. This chain links TRBV20-1 with TRBJ2-5, with D possibly being TRBD2 (7 bases). This CDR3 contains 14 residues. The V end was cut by 1 base, the J end by 5 bases, with 14 bases between. Per germline, CDR1 DFQATT and CDR2 SNEGSKA (reference sequence). For the CDR3, the DNA is TGCAGTGCTAGAGCGGGGGGCGCCCCGGAGACCCAGTACTTC. Protein sequence: CSARAGGAPETQYF.

This clonotype was detected many times. The chain employs TRBV13 and TRBJ1-5; TRBD1 might be the D (5 bases). V was clipped by 0 bases and J by 4 bases, with 10 bases between them. Germline V CDR1 and CDR2: PRHDT, FYEKMQ (reference sequence). The CDR3 loop spans 15 amino acids. The CDR3 sequence is CASSLGGTENQPQHF. The CDR3 bases are TGTGCCAGCAGCTTAGGCGGGACGGAGAATCAGCCCCAGCATTTT.

The chain couples TRBV19 to TRBJ1-1; no reliable D call. Germline V CDR1 and CDR2: LNHDA, SQIVND (reference sequence). The CDR3 length is 13 residues. The germline V and J ends were trimmed by 5 bases and 6 bases, with 13 bases remaining between them. CDR3 in amino acids: CASSSGRYAEAFF. The DNA for the CDR3 is TGTGCCAGTAGTTCCGGGAGGTACGCTGAAGCTTTCTTT.

The V and J genes are TRBV29-1 and TRBJ2-1; 7 nucleotides align to TRBD2. Unmatched junction bases numbered 11, after V lost 6 bases and J lost 6 bases. In germline, CDR1 is SQVTM, CDR2 ANQGSEA. The CDR3 has 14 residues. The CDR3 loop is CSVYFGGNPNEQFF. The CDR3 DNA is TGCAGCGTCTACTTCGGGGGGAATCCCAATGAGCAGTTCTTC.